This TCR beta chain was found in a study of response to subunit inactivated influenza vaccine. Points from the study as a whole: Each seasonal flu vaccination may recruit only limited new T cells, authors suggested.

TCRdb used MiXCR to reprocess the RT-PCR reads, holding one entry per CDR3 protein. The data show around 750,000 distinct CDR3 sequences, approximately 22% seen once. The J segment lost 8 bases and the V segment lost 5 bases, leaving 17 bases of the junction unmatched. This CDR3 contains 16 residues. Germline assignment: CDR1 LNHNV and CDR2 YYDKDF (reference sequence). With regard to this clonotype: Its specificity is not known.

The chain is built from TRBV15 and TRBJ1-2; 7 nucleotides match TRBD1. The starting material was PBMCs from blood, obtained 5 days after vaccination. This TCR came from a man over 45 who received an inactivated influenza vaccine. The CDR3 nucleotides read TGTGCCACCAGCCCTACAGGGGCCTCCCCTCGAGACGGCTACACCTTC. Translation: CATSPTGASPRDGYTF.